This TCR beta chain was obtained from a study of CD4 and CD8 cells across lung adenocarcinoma regions. TCRdb itself ran the PCR reads through MiXCR, one entry per CDR3 protein. The sample has around 23,000 distinct CDR3 sequences, about 50% seen once. Notes on this clonotype: An end of the junction does not agree with germline; a read error may underlie this.

Localized lung adenocarcinoma, a non-small cell lung cancer, affected the donors. The sequence was collected from a male donor with lung adenocarcinoma. The CD4 and CD8 labels of this study may be unreliable. The sample comprised CD8+ T cells from the center of a lung tumor.

CDR3 in amino acids: CASSPEVLATNTQYF. CDR3 DNA: TGCGCCAGCAGCCCGGAGGTGTTGGCCACAAATACGCAGTATTTT. The chain uses TRBV4-1 and TRBJ2-3; D perhaps matches TRBD2 (5 bases). CDR3 size: 15 residues. In germline, CDR1 is MGHRA, CDR2 YSYEKL.